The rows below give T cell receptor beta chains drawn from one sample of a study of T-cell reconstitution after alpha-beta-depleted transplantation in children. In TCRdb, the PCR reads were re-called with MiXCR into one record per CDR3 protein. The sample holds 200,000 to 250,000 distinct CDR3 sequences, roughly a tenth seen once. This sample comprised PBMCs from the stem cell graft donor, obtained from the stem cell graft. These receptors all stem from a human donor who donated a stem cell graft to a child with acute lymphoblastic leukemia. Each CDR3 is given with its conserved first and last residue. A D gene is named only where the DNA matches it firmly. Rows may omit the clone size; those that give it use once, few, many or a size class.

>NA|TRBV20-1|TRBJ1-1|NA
CSATGGRGNTEAFF
TGCAGTGCTACCGGGGGGAGGGGTAACACTGAAGCTTTCTTT
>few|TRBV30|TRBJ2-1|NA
CAGGTYNEQFF
TGTGCCGGGGGGACCTACAATGAGCAGTTCTTC
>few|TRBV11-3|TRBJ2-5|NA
CASSLNEGGAAQETQYF
TGTGCCAGCAGCTTAAACGAGGGGGGCGCCGCCCAAGAGACCCAGTACTTC
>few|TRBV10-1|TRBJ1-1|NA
CASSGQTLGLAFF
TGCGCCAGCAGCGGACAGACCCTTGGTTTAGCTTTCTTT
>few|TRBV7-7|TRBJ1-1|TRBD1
CASSPFNRYRGRGTEAFF
TGTGCCAGCAGCCCCTTTAACCGTTACAGGGGGCGCGGAACTGAAGCTTTCTTT
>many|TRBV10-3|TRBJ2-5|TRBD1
CAISASTGGGQETQYF
TGTGCCATCAGCGCCAGTACAGGGGGCGGCCAAGAGACCCAGTACTTC
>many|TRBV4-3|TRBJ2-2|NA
CASSQRNKGNKAGELFF
TGCGCCAGCAGCCAACGAAATAAGGGAAATAAGGCCGGGGAGCTGTTTTTT
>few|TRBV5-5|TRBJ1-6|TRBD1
CASSAYRGSYNSPLHF
TGTGCCAGCAGCGCTTACAGGGGGTCCTATAATTCACCCCTCCACTTT
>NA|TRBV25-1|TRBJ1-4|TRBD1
CASSKQGQGHEKLFF
TGTGCCAGCAGTAAACAAGGACAGGGCCATGAAAAACTGTTTTTT
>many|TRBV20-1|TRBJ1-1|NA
CSASRTLATEAFF
TGCAGTGCTAGTCGGACCTTAGCCACTGAAGCTTTCTTT
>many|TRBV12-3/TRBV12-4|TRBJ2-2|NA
CASIRITGELFF
TGTGCCAGCATCCGGATCACCGGGGAGCTGTTTTTT
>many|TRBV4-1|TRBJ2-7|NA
CASSQARPDQTYEQYF
TGCGCCAGCAGCCAAGCACGGCCCGACCAAACCTACGAGCAGTACTTC
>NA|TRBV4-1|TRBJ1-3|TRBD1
CASSQMDRGNTIYF
TGCGCCAGCAGCCAGATGGACAGGGGAAACACCATATATTTT
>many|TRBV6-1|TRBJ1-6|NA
CASRIDTYNSPLHF
TGTGCCAGCAGAATCGACACCTATAATTCACCCCTCCACTTT
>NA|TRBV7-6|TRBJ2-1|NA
CASSASPGAYNEQFF
TGTGCCAGCAGCGCCTCCCCGGGCGCCTACAATGAGCAGTTCTTC
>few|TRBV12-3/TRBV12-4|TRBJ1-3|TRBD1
CASRRTGSGNTIYF
TGTGCCAGCAGGAGGACAGGTTCTGGAAACACCATATATTTT
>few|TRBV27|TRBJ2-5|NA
CASSKNQETQYF
TGTGCCAGCAGTAAAAACCAAGAGACCCAGTACTTC
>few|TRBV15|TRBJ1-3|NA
CATSGGGENTIYF
TGTGCCACCAGCGGCGGGGGTGAAAACACCATATATTTT
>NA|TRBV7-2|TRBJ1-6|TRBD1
CASSLTTGGRPPLHF
TGTGCCAGCAGCTTAACCACAGGGGGTAGGCCACCCCTCCACTTT
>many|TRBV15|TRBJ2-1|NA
CATSFRGLHNEQFF
TGTGCCACCAGCTTTCGGGGACTTCACAATGAGCAGTTCTTC
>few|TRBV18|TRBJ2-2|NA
CASSPGFANTGELFF
TGTGCCAGCTCACCAGGCTTCGCGAACACCGGGGAGCTGTTTTTT
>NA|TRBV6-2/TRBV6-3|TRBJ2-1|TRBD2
CASSLTPSGGRTGEQFF
TGTGCCAGCAGCCTGACCCCTAGCGGGGGGCGGACGGGTGAGCAGTTCTTC
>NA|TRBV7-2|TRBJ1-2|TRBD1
CASRTLGTANYGYTF
TGTGCCAGCAGGACCCTTGGGACAGCCAACTATGGCTACACCTTC
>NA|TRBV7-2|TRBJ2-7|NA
CASSLTGGHHYEQYF
TGTGCCAGCAGCCTTACCGGGGGCCACCATTATGAGCAGTACTTC
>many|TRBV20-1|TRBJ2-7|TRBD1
CSARDGTGLYEQYF
TGCAGTGCTAGAGATGGGACAGGGTTGTACGAGCAGTACTTC
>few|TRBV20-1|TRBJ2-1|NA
CSASPGVQRGPEQFF
TGCAGTGCTAGCCCAGGGGTTCAACGCGGCCCCGAGCAGTTCTTC
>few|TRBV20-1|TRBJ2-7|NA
CSARSGIIGEQYF
TGCAGTGCTAGGTCCGGGATTATAGGCGAGCAGTACTTC
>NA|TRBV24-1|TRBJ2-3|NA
CATSDRLTELTDTQYF
TGTGCCACCAGTGACCGCCTTACAGAACTCACAGATACGCAGTATTTT
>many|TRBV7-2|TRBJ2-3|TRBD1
CASSSIIYRGRDTQYF
TGTGCCAGCAGCTCCATCATCTACAGGGGAAGGGATACGCAGTATTTT
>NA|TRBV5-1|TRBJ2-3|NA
CASSLADDSTDTQYF
TGCGCCAGCAGCTTGGCCGACGACAGCACAGATACGCAGTATTTT
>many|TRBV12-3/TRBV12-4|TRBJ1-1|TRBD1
CASSTTGAHEAFF
TGTGCCAGCAGTACCACAGGGGCACATGAAGCTTTCTTT
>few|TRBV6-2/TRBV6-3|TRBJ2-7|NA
CASISGQSSSYEQYF
TGTGCCAGCATTTCCGGGCAGTCAAGCTCCTACGAGCAGTACTTC
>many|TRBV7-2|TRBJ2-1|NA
CASTPVGDSYNEQFF
TGTGCCAGCACCCCGGTAGGGGACTCCTACAATGAGCAGTTCTTC
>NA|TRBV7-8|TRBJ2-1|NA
CASSLVRVDEQFF
TGTGCCAGCAGCTTAGTCAGGGTCGATGAGCAGTTCTTC
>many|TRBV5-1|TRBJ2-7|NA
CASSLGHLYEQYF
TGCGCCAGCAGCCTAGGACATCTCTACGAGCAGTACTTC
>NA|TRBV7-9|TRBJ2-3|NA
CASSPPGLPTDTQYF
TGTGCCAGCAGCCCTCCGGGTCTACCCACAGATACGCAGTATTTT
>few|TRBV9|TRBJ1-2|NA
CASSVGVNSYGYTF
TGTGCCAGCAGCGTAGGGGTGAATTCCTATGGCTACACCTTC
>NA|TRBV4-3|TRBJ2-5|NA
CASSQVTQETQYF
TGCGCCAGCAGCCAAGTTACCCAAGAGACCCAGTACTTC
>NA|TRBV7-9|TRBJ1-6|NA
CASSETLLSPLHF
TGTGCCAGCAGCGAGACCCTGCTTTCACCCCTCCACTTT
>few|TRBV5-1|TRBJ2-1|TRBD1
CASSTPRQGLDEQFF
TGCGCCAGCAGCACACCCCGACAGGGGTTAGATGAGCAGTTCTTC
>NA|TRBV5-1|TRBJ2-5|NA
CASSLAEFSGETQYF
TGCGCCAGCAGCTTGGCCGAGTTCTCCGGAGAGACCCAGTACTTC
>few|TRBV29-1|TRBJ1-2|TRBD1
CSVAAVGQNYGYTF
TGCAGCGTTGCGGCCGTGGGACAGAACTATGGCTACACCTTC
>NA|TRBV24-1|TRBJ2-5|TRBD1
CATSDRGRETQYF
TGTGCCACCAGTGACAGGGGGCGAGAGACCCAGTACTTC
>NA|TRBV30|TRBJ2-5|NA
CAWSVRLAGLNQETQYF
TGTGCCTGGAGTGTACGGCTGGCGGGGTTAAACCAAGAGACCCAGTACTTC
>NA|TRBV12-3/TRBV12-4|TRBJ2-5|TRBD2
CASSLSARTSRRETQYF
TGTGCCAGCAGTTTAAGCGCTAGGACTAGTCGCAGGGAGACCCAGTACTTC
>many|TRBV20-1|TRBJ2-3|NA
CSAIGGDSTDTQYF
TGCAGTGCTATCGGTGGGGATTCCACAGATACGCAGTATTTT
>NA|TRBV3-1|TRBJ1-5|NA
CASSPSLWGGGPQHF
TGTGCCAGCAGCCCCTCCCTTTGGGGGGGTGGGCCCCAGCATTTT
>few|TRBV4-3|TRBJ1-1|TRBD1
CASSRPGQGSEAFF
TGCGCCAGCAGCCGTCCGGGACAGGGATCTGAAGCTTTCTTT
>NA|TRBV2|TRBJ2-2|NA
CASSAGGGYTGELFF
TGTGCCAGCAGTGCGGGGGGCGGATACACCGGGGAGCTGTTTTTT
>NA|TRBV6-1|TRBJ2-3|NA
CASSSLRPEHTDTQYF
TGTGCCAGCAGCTCTCTCAGGCCCGAACACACAGATACGCAGTATTTT
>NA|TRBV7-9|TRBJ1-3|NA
CASTEGVLQGSGNTIYF
TGTGCCAGCACCGAGGGGGTCCTACAGGGATCTGGAAACACCATATATTTT
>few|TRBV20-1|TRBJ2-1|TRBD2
CSGEGPSGGQFF
TGCAGTGGGGAGGGCCCCTCGGGTGGGCAGTTCTTC
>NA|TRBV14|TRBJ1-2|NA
CASSQGNFLGHYGYTF
TGTGCCAGCAGCCAAGGGAACTTTCTCGGTCACTATGGCTACACCTTC
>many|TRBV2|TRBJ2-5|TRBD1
CASSADREETQYF
TGTGCCAGCAGCGCGGACAGGGAAGAGACCCAGTACTTC
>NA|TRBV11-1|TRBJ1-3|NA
CASSLIGRSMLTSSGNTIYF
TGTGCCAGCAGCTTAATTGGGCGGAGTATGCTGACGAGCTCTGGAAACACCATATATTTT
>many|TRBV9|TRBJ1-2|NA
CASTTVSEIGGYTF
TGTGCCAGTACCACGGTGTCGGAAATAGGTGGCTACACCTTC
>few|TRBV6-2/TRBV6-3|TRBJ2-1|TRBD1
CASSYSKGQGGDEQFF
TGTGCCAGCAGTTACTCGAAGGGACAGGGTGGGGATGAGCAGTTCTTC
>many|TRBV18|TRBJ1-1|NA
CASSPLQGNTEAFF
TGTGCCAGCTCACCATTACAGGGGAACACTGAAGCTTTCTTT